This T cell receptor beta chain was found in a study of blood T cell repertoires in COVID-19. The CDR3 consists of 15 residues. Germline V gives CDR1 SGHNT, CDR2 YYREEE (reference sequence). V gave up 0 bases and J gave up 8 bases; unmatched junction bases: 5. Donors in Cohort 3 counted as recovered after two negative PCRs, clearance, or symptom resolution. Profiling relied on immunoSEQ multiplex PCR, and the TCRdb table lists in-frame clones only, not all of them. The table has roughly 150,000 clones, about 81% seen once. Sample: PBMCs or T cells enriched from blood (not recorded which). The sequence came from a man aged 45-60 years who had recovered from COVID-19. The rearrangement uses TRBV5-4 and TRBJ1-6; TRBD1 matches at 7 bases. CDR3 DNA sequence: TGTGCCAGCAGCTTGGCGGACAGGCTCCATTCACCCCTCCACTTT. This sequence encodes CASSLADRLHSPLHF.